This T cell receptor (beta chain) was captured by sequencing in a study of radiotherapy plus CTLA-4 blockade in lung cancer. Study summary: Objective responses were documented in around 19% of patients, with disease control in 25% to 35%.

The table came from immunoSEQ multiplex PCR; TCRdb's copy has only in-frame clones and leaves some out. The repertoire has about 45,000 clones, more than 60% of them found once; the top ten carry under 20%. The study, taken as a whole, reports: Dynamics of early blood T cell clones, together with interferon-beta, were reportedly the best predictors of response. Expansion in blood of tumor-derived TCR clones was seen after radiotherapy plus ipilimumab.

This CDR3 comprises 12 residues. Per the germline V gene, CDR1 is SGHTA and CDR2 is FQGNSA. V gave up 1 base and J gave up 5 bases, with 5 bases separating them. About this clone itself: Its antigen is still unknown.

Chemo-refractory metastatic non-small-cell lung cancer patients received focal radiation with ipilimumab CTLA-4 blockade. The chain couples TRBV7-2 to TRBJ2-5, with no clear D. The material sequenced was peripheral blood, taken from a patient treated with radiotherapy plus ipilimumab. The source is a human donor with non-small cell lung cancer who had a partial response to radiotherapy plus ipilimumab. CDR3 bases: TGTGCCAGCAGCTTAGTCGGGGAGACCCAGTACTTC. It yields the protein CASSLVGETQYF.